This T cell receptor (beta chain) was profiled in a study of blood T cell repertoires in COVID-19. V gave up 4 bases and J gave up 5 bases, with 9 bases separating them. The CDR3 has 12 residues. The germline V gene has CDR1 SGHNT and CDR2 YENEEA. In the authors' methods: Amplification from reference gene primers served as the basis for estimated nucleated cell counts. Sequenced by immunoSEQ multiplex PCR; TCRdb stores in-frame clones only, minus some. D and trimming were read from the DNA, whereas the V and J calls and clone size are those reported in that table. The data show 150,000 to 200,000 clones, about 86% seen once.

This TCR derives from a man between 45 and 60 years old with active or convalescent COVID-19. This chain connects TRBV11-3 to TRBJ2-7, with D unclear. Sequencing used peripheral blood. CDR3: CASSSRVDEQYF. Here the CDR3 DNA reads TGTGCCAGCAGCTCCCGGGTAGACGAGCAGTACTTC.